The 2 T cell receptor beta chains in this list originate from one sample, sequenced in a study of T cell responses to AZD1222 COVID-19 vaccine. Generated by immunoSEQ multiplex PCR, the TCRdb table keeps only in-frame clones and is missing some. The table shows 120,000 or so clones, with around 87% occurring only once. The material sequenced was peripheral blood, taken on day 0 of AZD1222 vaccination. The receptor set was obtained from an adult in good health.

V gene TRBV5-4 combines with J gene TRBJ2-5, with 11 nucleotides matching TRBD1. Germline V gene data show CDR1 as SGHNT and CDR2 as YYREEE (reference sequence). This CDR3 comprises 14 residues. Germline trimming cut 4 bases from V and 5 bases from J; bases unmatched to any gene: 4. CDR3 protein: CASSPGQGGETQYF. The DNA of the CDR3 is TGTGCCAGCAGCCCGGGACAGGGGGGGGAGACCCAGTACTTC.

V gene TRBV29-1 combines with J gene TRBJ1-2, with unresolved D. V shed 5 bases and J shed 0 bases, with 10 bases lying between them. Germline CDR1 reads SQVTM; CDR2 reads ANQGSEA. The CDR3 spans 13 residues. The CDR3 nucleotides read TGCAGCGTTTCGGAGTATTCTAACTATGGCTACACCTTC. It codes for CSVSEYSNYGYTF.